The sequence of this T cell receptor (beta chain) was determined in a study of T-cell reconstitution after alpha-beta-depleted transplantation in children listed by TCRdb under 2016. About the investigation overall: Using TCR repertoire profiling, the study followed T-cell immune reconstitution in a quantitative way in children after TCRalphabeta/CD19-depleted allogeneic hematopoietic cell transplantation. General conclusions and limits of the study: In some patients, high TCRbeta diversity at day 60 was attributed to recipient T cells and intrathymic progenitors that had survived conditioning. Hyperexpanded clone frequencies declined over subsequent months; after one year, T-cell counts and TCRbeta diversity were mostly attributed to newly produced T cells. About two months after transplant, the apparently early recovery of alphabetaT-cell counts reportedly depended on just several hundred clones that had expanded rapidly and came from non-depleted graft cells.

From cysteine to phenylalanine, the CDR3 is 16 amino acids long. The only DNA kept is the CDR3, 48 bases in frame from the first base. From V the trimming removes 4 bases and from J it removes 3 bases, while the gene matches leave 6 bases of the junction unaccounted for. CDR1 KGHDR and CDR2 SFDVKD were looked up in the germline V gene. What the treatment or condition label conveys for this sample: allogeneic hematopoietic cell transplantation with graft depleted of TCRalphabeta T cells and CD19 B cells. Transplant recipients were children who received TCRalphabeta/CD19-depleted allogeneic hematopoietic cell grafts. This clonotype showed up many times. Its antigen remains undetermined. No much larger clonotype is one base removed from it; base qualities were not supplied. Libraries came from PCR. The sequencer listed for this sample is Illumina HiSeq 2500. To normalize quantification of the TCRbeta repertoire, the TCR libraries were built with molecular barcoding that relied on unique molecular identifiers. The raw public reads went through TCRdb reprocessing: fastp at Q25, MiXCR clone calling, in-frame beta chains kept. One record per CDR3 amino acid sequence lists the most common genes and DNA. A total of approximately 490,000 distinct CDR3 sequences appear in this sample, over 9.5% of them only once. The ten largest clones take up roughly 2.1% of the sample.

The sequence came from a child aged 2-15 years with inherited bone marrow failure, due to receive a stem cell transplant. The source material was PBMCs, sampled before TCRalphabeta/CD19-depleted stem cell transplant. The rearranged segments are TRBV24-1 and TRBJ2-3, with 10 middle bases fitting TRBD2. The CDR3 in this case is CATSDPSGSQTDTQYF. The sequenced DNA: TGTGCCACCAGTGACCCTAGCGGGAGTCAAACAGATACGCAGTATTTT.